This T cell receptor (beta chain) was recorded in a study of cytomegalovirus exposure and HLA in healthy donors. 60 Vbeta and 13 Jbeta primers were used in PCR. Produced via immunoSEQ multiplex PCR; TCRdb's table is partial and in-frame only. The sample lists about 200,000 clones, around four fifths seen once, with around 1% in the top ten. It was healthy bone marrow donors who served as donors. The study sampled nominally healthy donors, though unrecorded immune exposures were likely. The ends were cut back, 7 bases at V and 7 bases at J, with 22 bases in the middle. Germline CDR1 SQVTM, CDR2 ANQGSEA. The CDR3 runs 14 residues.

This TCR derives from a woman in her forties in good health and CMV-seronegative. The sample consisted of PBMCs. The chain couples TRBV29-1 to TRBJ1-2; a weak D match, TRBD1 (5 bases). For the CDR3, the DNA is TGCAGCGCCGAAGAGGCAGGGAAGCCCGGTGGCTACACCTTC. Its translation: CSAEEAGKPGGYTF.